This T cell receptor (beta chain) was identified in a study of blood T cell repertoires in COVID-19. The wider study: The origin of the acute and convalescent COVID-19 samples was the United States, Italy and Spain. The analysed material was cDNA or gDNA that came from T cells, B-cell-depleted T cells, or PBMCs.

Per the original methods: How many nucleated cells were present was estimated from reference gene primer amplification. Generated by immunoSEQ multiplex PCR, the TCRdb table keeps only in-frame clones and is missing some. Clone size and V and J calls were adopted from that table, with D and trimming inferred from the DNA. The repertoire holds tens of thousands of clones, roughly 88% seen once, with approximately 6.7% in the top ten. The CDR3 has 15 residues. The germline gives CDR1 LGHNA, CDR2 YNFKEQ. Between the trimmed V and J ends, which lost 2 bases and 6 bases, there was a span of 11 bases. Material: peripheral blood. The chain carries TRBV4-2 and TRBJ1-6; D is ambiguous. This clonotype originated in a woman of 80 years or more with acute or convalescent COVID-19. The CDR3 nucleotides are TGTGCCAGCAGCCAATTTACAGACATTAATTCACCCCTCCACTTT. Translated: CASSQFTDINSPLHF.